One and the same sample provided the 5 T cell receptor beta chains below, sequenced in a study of tumor-infiltrating lymphocytes in primary liver carcinoma. Germline DNA was also extracted, with blood RNA taken from unsorted whole blood. From 450 to 600 ng total RNA, TCR beta cDNA was generated with a primer in the constant region. Three-round nested multiplex PCR performed with slightly modified ARM-PCR produced the TCR beta libraries. Each of the first two PCR rounds ran roughly 9 cycles with TRBV1-TRBV30 forward and C-beta reverse primers. A single record per CDR3 protein comes from TCRdb applying MiXCR to the multiplex PCR reads. The table has 300,000 to 350,000 distinct CDR3 sequences, roughly three fifths seen once; the top ten hold about a sixth. The specimen was peripheral blood. These receptors were collected from a woman in her twenties or thirties with primary liver carcinoma and hepatitis B virus infection.

In the case of this clonotype: Since no conserved phenylalanine or tryptophan closes the CDR3, a read error is the likely cause. The rearrangement links TRBV6-5 to TRBJ2-7; the match to TRBD1 covers 9 bases. Germline V CDR1 and CDR2: MNHEY, SVGAGI. CDR3 length: 14 residues. V gave up 10 bases and J gave up 2 bases; unmatched junction bases: 9. The DNA for the CDR3 is TGTGCCACAACCTCGGGACAGGGTCCCTACGAGCAGTACCTC. Residues: CATTSGQGPYEQYL.

With regard to this clonotype: A much larger clone lies a single base off, so this may be a read error. V usage is TRBV11-3 and J usage is TRBJ2-5; 7 nucleotides agree with TRBD1. The CDR3 extends over 11 amino acids. CDR1 SGHNT and CDR2 YENEEA come from the germline V gene. The CDR3 nucleotides are TGTGTCACAGGGGATGGAGGGACCCAGTACTTC. Its translation is CVTGDGGTQYF.

On this clonotype itself: It is likely a read error, because the conserved phenylalanine at the end of the CDR3 is missing. Because the CDR3's place on the DNA is in doubt, the DNA is left out and the CDR3 is given as listed by TCRdb. The chain couples TRBV11-3 to TRBJ1-2; the D call of TRBD1 is as the table states it, not checked on the DNA. Germline CDR1 is SGHNT and CDR2 is YENEEA. The CDR3 is 10 residues long, ends included. CDR3 region: CASRDQGIDL.

This chain links TRBV13 with TRBJ2-7; 12 bases are a match to TRBD2. V was clipped by 5 bases and J by 6 bases; unmatched bases: 5. The length of the CDR3 is 14 residues. From germline, CDR1 is PRHDT and CDR2 FYEKMQ (reference sequence). The CDR3 nucleotides are TGTGCCAGCAGCCCCCGGACTAGCGGGGCCGAGCAGTACTTC. It specifies CASSPRTSGAEQYF.

There are a few counts of this clonotype. CDR3: CASSQTGRVVNTEAFF. The CDR3 coding sequence is TGTGCCAGCAGCCAGACAGGGCGCGTAGTGAACACTGAAGCTTTCTTT. The chain links TRBV12-3 or TRBV12-4 to TRBJ1-1, with TRBD1 identical over 7 bases. CDR3 size: 16 residues. The ends lost 6 bases at V and 0 bases at J; junction bases unmatched: 10.